This is a list of T cell receptor beta chains from one sample in a study of lymphopenia after photon versus proton radiotherapy. TCRdb's copy holds only in-frame clones and misses some; the assay was immunoSEQ multiplex PCR. This table holds more than 25,000 clones, about 86% found once. The source was peripheral blood, collected from a patient treated with proton-based radiotherapy. The receptors stem from a woman aged 55 to 70 with cholangiocarcinoma. Some clones in this sample may be carry-over from other donors' samples. The CDR3 runs from the conserved cysteine through the conserved F or W. A D gene is named only where the DNA matches it firmly. Rows give clone size only sometimes, using once, few, many, or a class for an expanded clone.

v_call	d_call	clone_size	j_call	cdr3_aa	cdr3_nt
TRBV7-2	TRBD2	once	TRBJ2-3	CASSSTSGSGREQYF	TGTGCCAGCAGCTCAACTAGCGGGAGTGGAAGGGAGCAGTATTTT
TRBV11-2	NA	NA	TRBJ2-7	CASGMRGYEQYF	TGTGCCAGCGGAATGAGGGGCTACGAGCAGTACTTC
TRBV19	NA	NA	TRBJ2-1	CASSIGSYLEQFF	TGTGCCAGTAGTATTGGGAGTTATCTTGAGCAGTTCTTC
TRBV30	TRBD1	few	TRBJ1-6	CAWSAGDRWRSALHF	TGTGCCTGGAGTGCGGGGGACAGGTGGAGGTCGGCCCTCCACTTT
TRBV15	TRBD1	NA	TRBJ1-1	CATSNGKGTGLTLNTEAFF	TGTGCCACCAGCAACGGAAAGGGGACAGGGTTGACCTTGAACACTGAAGCTTTCTTT
TRBV6-6	TRBD1	NA	TRBJ1-2	CASSQDRVGGYTF	TGTGCCAGCAGTCAGGACAGGGTGGGTGGCTACACCTTC
TRBV9	NA	NA	TRBJ2-2	CASSAGVTGELFF	TGTGCCAGCAGCGCCGGGGTGACCGGGGAGCTGTTTTTT
TRBV2	NA	NA	TRBJ1-6	CASSFTPIYNSPLHF	TGTGCCAGCAGTTTTACACCAATCTATAATTCACCCCTCCACTTT
TRBV10-2	NA	NA	TRBJ2-3	CASLKRTPQADTQYF	TGCGCCAGCCTAAAACGGACGCCCCAGGCAGATACGCAGTATTTT
TRBV7-2	TRBD1	NA	TRBJ1-3	CASKLGGTDAGNTIYF	TGTGCCAGCAAGTTGGGCGGGACAGACGCTGGAAACACCATATATTTT
TRBV7-6	TRBD2	NA	TRBJ2-7	CASSTLAGGVYEQYF	TGTGCCAGCAGCACACTAGCGGGAGGGGTTTACGAGCAGTACTTC
TRBV10-1	TRBD2	NA	TRBJ2-1	CASSEPTSGRVDEQFF	TGCGCCAGCAGTGAGCCGACTAGCGGGAGGGTCGATGAGCAGTTCTTC
TRBV5-1	NA	once	TRBJ2-7	CASSKRTRVGSYEQYF	TGCGCCAGCAGCAAACGGACCCGAGTGGGCTCCTACGAGCAGTACTTC
TRBV18	NA	few	TRBJ2-7	CASSPYPDPSYEQYF	TGTGCCAGCTCACCATACCCTGACCCGTCCTACGAGCAGTACTTC
TRBV6-4	TRBD1	NA	TRBJ1-1	CASKHTDRAVAEAFF	TGTGCCAGCAAGCACACCGACAGGGCTGTCGCTGAAGCTTTCTTT
TRBV30	NA	NA	TRBJ1-5	CAWSEHGNQPQHF	TGTGCCTGGAGCGAACACGGCAATCAGCCCCAGCATTTT
TRBV9	NA	NA	TRBJ2-6	CASSVSGANVLTF	TGTGCCAGCAGCGTGTCTGGGGCCAACGTCCTGACTTTC
TRBV19	TRBD1	NA	TRBJ1-4	CASRGTGRPLDGTNEKLFF	TGTGCCAGTAGGGGGACAGGAAGGCCGCTGGATGGTACTAATGAAAAACTGTTTTTT
TRBV5-1	NA	once	TRBJ2-7	CASSVGAKYEQYF	TGCGCCAGCAGCGTGGGGGCCAAATACGAGCAGTACTTC
TRBV14	NA	NA	TRBJ2-5	CASSQERGTGKYF	TGTGCCAGCAGCCAAGAGAGGGGAACAGGGAAGTACTTC
TRBV11-2	TRBD2	NA	TRBJ2-3	CASSLVAGGSTDTQYF	TGTGCCAGCAGCTTAGTCGCGGGGGGGAGCACAGATACGCAGTATTTT
TRBV14	NA	once	TRBJ1-2	CASSQDEVGGYTF	TGTGCCAGCAGCCAAGATGAAGTAGGGGGCTACACCTTC
TRBV5-1	NA	NA	TRBJ2-1	CASSLGPGHEQFF	TGCGCCAGCAGCTTGGGCCCGGGACATGAGCAGTTCTTC
TRBV2	NA	NA	TRBJ2-7	CASSPVPSSYEQYF	TGTGCCAGCAGCCCCGTGCCTTCCTCCTACGAGCAGTACTTC
TRBV27	NA	NA	TRBJ2-7	CASRSGGVSSYEQYF	TGTGCCAGCAGGTCGGGCGGCGTGAGCTCCTACGAGCAGTACTTC
TRBV29-1	TRBD1	NA	TRBJ2-1	CSLRQGGYNEQFF	TGCAGCTTAAGACAGGGTGGCTACAATGAGCAGTTCTTC
TRBV5-1	NA	NA	TRBJ2-3	CASSLRTTEDTQYF	TGCGCCAGCAGCTTGAGGACTACCGAGGATACGCAGTATTTT
TRBV2	NA	NA	TRBJ1-4	CASSGGNEKLFF	TGTGCCAGCAGCGGGGGTAATGAAAAACTGTTTTTT
TRBV27	NA	few	TRBJ2-7	CASRAWASEQYF	TGTGCCAGCAGGGCTTGGGCGAGTGAGCAGTACTTC
TRBV7-2	NA	once	TRBJ2-1	CASSLGLDLSYNEQFF	TGTGCCAGCAGCTTAGGGTTGGATTTGTCCTACAATGAGCAGTTCTTC
TRBV7-9	NA	NA	TRBJ2-7	CAIGQISYEQYF	TGTGCAATCGGGCAGATATCCTACGAGCAGTACTTC
TRBV18	NA	NA	TRBJ2-7	CASSPRLDSQRDEQYF	TGTGCCAGCTCACCACGTTTGGACAGCCAAAGGGACGAGCAGTACTTC
TRBV7-2	TRBD1	NA	TRBJ2-3	CASSWTGGTDTQYF	TGTGCCAGCAGCTGGACAGGGGGCACAGATACGCAGTATTTT
TRBV19	NA	few	TRBJ1-5	CASRPDLAGNQPQHF	TGTGCCAGTAGGCCCGACCTAGCGGGCAATCAGCCCCAGCATTTT
TRBV9	NA	NA	TRBJ1-2	CASSADWSSYTF	TGTGCCAGCAGCGCAGACTGGTCTAGCTACACCTTC